These 21 T cell receptor beta chains were all obtained from the same sample, sequenced in a study of blood T cell repertoires in COVID-19. Sequencing was performed with immunoSEQ multiplex PCR; in TCRdb, only in-frame clones are kept and a portion is missing. In the table there are about 90,000 clones, over 80% of which are singletons. Specimen: peripheral blood. The source of these receptors is a woman between 65 and 79 years old with active or convalescent COVID-19.

This chain links TRBV6-4 with TRBJ2-1, with 11 nucleotides matching TRBD1. With 6 bases clipped from V and 7 bases from J, the junction kept 8 bases outside the gene matches. The CDR3 has 15 residues. CDR1 MRHNA and CDR2 SNTAGT come from the germline V gene. The CDR3 coding sequence is TGTGCCAGCAGCCCTTGGACAGGGGGCAGGAATGAGCAGTTCTTC. This codes for CASSPWTGGRNEQFF.

This clone was counted a few times. The genes are TRBV20-1 and TRBJ1-5; 8 positions match TRBD1. This CDR3 region has 13 residues. The junction had 4 bases not matched to a gene; V was cut back by 3 bases and J by 6 bases. CDR1 is DFQATT, CDR2 SNEGSKA, per germline (reference sequence). This CDR3 is CSASGQGSQPQHF. Written as DNA, the CDR3 is TGCAGTGCTAGTGGACAGGGCTCTCAGCCCCAGCATTTT.

This rearrangement joins TRBV6-5 to TRBJ1-5; TRBD1 matches 7 bases. CDR3 size: 15 residues. Germline values: CDR1 MNHEY, CDR2 SVGAGI. V dropped 6 bases and J dropped 4; count of bases not matched to a gene: 9. CDR3 loop: CASRQTTGRNQPQHF. The DNA of the CDR3 is TGTGCCAGCAGACAGACGACAGGGCGAAATCAGCCCCAGCATTTT.

The chain couples TRBV6-5 to TRBJ1-2; D is possibly TRBD1 (6 bases). This CDR3 region has 15 residues. Looked up from germline, CDR1 is MNHEY and CDR2 is SVGAGI. V was clipped by 5 bases and J by 2 bases, with 15 bases between them. Written as DNA, the CDR3 is TGTGCCAGCAGTAGACAACAAACAGGGAACTATGGCTACACCTTC. It translates to CASSRQQTGNYGYTF.

The CDR3 sequence: CSASPGGSNNSPLHF. The CDR3, as DNA: TGCAGTGCTAGTCCGGGGGGAAGCAATAATTCACCCCTCCACTTT. J is TRBJ1-6 and V is TRBV20-1, with D perhaps TRBD1 (5 bases). The ends were cut back, 3 bases at V and 5 bases at J, with 14 bases in the middle. Germline V lookup: CDR1 DFQATT, CDR2 SNEGSKA (reference sequence). There are 15 residues in the CDR3.

The chain has TRBV6-5 and TRBJ1-1, with 11 nucleotides matching TRBD1. This CDR3 spans 16 amino acids. With 4 bases clipped from V and 5 bases from J, the junction kept 9 bases outside the gene matches. The germline V gene has CDR1 MNHEY and CDR2 SVGAGI. CDR3 DNA sequence: TGTGCCAGCAGTTCCCCCCCCGGGACAGGGGGTACTGAAGCTTTCTTT. Its protein is CASSSPPGTGGTEAFF.

The genes are TRBV9 and TRBJ1-2; 8 positions agree with TRBD1. Trimming at V came to 1 base and at J to 7 bases, leaving 3 bases not matched to a gene. The CDR3 is 13 amino acids. Germline lookup yields CDR1 SGDLS and CDR2 YYNGEE. As DNA, the CDR3 is TGTGCCAGCAGCGTATCAGGGGGCGGTGGCTACACCTTC. It translates to CASSVSGGGGYTF.

The chain links TRBV2 to TRBJ1-2; weak D call: TRBD1 (5 bases). Germline lookup yields CDR1 SNHLY and CDR2 FYNNEI. Trimming cost V 8 bases and J 2 bases, with 12 bases left between them. This CDR3 is built from 13 residues. The CDR3 nucleotides read TGTGCCAGCGATCCGCAGGGAAACTATGGCTACACCTTC. Encoded protein: CASDPQGNYGYTF.

This chain joins TRBV5-1 and TRBJ2-1, with 9 bases aligning to TRBD2. The CDR3 extends over 15 amino acids. The germline CDR1 and CDR2 sequences are SGHRS and YFSETQ. With V trimmed by 3 bases and J by 2 bases, 3 bases remained unmatched. The CDR3 loop is CASSSSGGPYNEQFF. DNA of the CDR3: TGCGCCAGCAGCTCGAGCGGGGGGCCCTACAATGAGCAGTTCTTC.

This clone was recorded once. This sequence joins TRBV18 and TRBJ1-1, with 8 bases fitting TRBD1. Germline CDR1 KGHSH, CDR2 LQKENI. This CDR3 is built from 14 residues. With V trimmed by 2 bases and J by 3 bases, 2 bases remained unmatched. The CDR3 nucleotides read TGTGCCAGCTCACCAGCGACAGGGGACACTGAAGCTTTCTTT. Translating it yields CASSPATGDTEAFF. The whole variable domain, remainder taken from reference TRBV18 and TRBJ1-1, is NAGVMQNPRHLVRRRGQEARLRCSPMKGHSHVYWYRQLPEEGLKFMVYLQKENIIDESGMPKERFSAEFPKEGPSILRIQQVVRGDSAAYFCASSPATGDTEAFFGQGTRLTVV.

This clone was found once. The CDR3 loop reads CASSQDAPGDIRWTGELFF. Written as DNA, the CDR3 is TGCGCCAGCAGCCAAGATGCCCCGGGGGATATTAGGTGGACCGGGGAGCTGTTTTTT. V is TRBV4-3 and J is TRBJ2-2; D possibly corresponds to TRBD2 (6 bases). The CDR3 sequence is 19 residues long. Between the trimmed V and J ends, which lost 0 bases and 5 bases, there was a span of 22 bases. In germline, CDR1 is LGHNA, CDR2 YSLEER.

This chain uses TRBV28 with TRBJ2-5, with 8 bases lining up with TRBD1. V trimming: 3 bases; J trimming: 1 base; junction bases outside the gene matches: 4. Germline V gene data show CDR1 as MDHEN and CDR2 as SYDVKM. The CDR3 spans 15 residues. This CDR3 is CASSLGQGAQETQYF. The CDR3 nucleotides are TGTGCCAGCAGTTTGGGGCAGGGGGCCCAAGAGACCCAGTACTTC.

This clone was seen a few times. CDR3 sequence (DNA): TGTGCCAGCAGCCAGGGGGGCAACTCCTACGAGCAGTACTTC. It yields the protein CASSQGGNSYEQYF. The chain joins TRBV7-2 to TRBJ2-7, with D tentatively TRBD1 (7 bases). V lost 5 bases and J lost 0, with 11 bases in between. From germline, CDR1 is SGHTA and CDR2 FQGNSA. The CDR3 consists of 14 residues. Supplemented by reference TRBV7-2 and TRBJ2-7, the full variable domain reads GAGVSQSPSNKVTEKGKDVELRCDPISGHTALYWYRQSLGQGLEFLIYFQGNSAPDKSGLPSDRFSAERTGGSVSTLTIQRTQQEDSAVYLCASSQGGNSYEQYFGPGTRLTVT.

V usage is TRBV5-8 and J usage is TRBJ2-2; a possible D gene is TRBD2 (5 bases). CDR3 length equals 14 residues. Germline CDR1 is SGHTS and CDR2 is YDEGEE. The V and J ends lost 2 bases and 1 base respectively, with 6 bases between them. This chain's CDR3 is CASSFGVNTGELFF. CDR3 in DNA: TGTGCCAGCAGCTTCGGGGTGAACACCGGGGAGCTGTTTTTT.

The chain uses TRBV28 and TRBJ2-7; D is ambiguous. This CDR3 has 12 amino acids. The germline V gene has CDR1 MDHEN and CDR2 SYDVKM. V gave up 7 bases and J gave up 3 bases, with 10 bases separating them. The CDR3 protein is CASTRNNYEQYF. CDR3 in DNA: TGTGCCAGCACCCGAAACAACTACGAGCAGTACTTC. Using reference TRBV28 and TRBJ2-7 for the parts outside the CDR3, the full variable domain is DVKVTQSSRYLVKRTGEKVFLECVQDMDHENMFWYRQDPGLGLRLIYFSYDVKMKEKGDIPEGYSVSREKKERFSLILESASTNQTSMYLCASTRNNYEQYFGPGTRLTVT.

This clone was seen only once. The chain couples TRBV6-6 to TRBJ2-5, with 9 bases lining up with TRBD1. The germline gives CDR1 MNHNY, CDR2 SVGAGI (reference sequence). The CDR3 length is 13 residues. Trimming at V came to 6 bases and at J to 5 bases, leaving 4 bases not matched to a gene. The CDR3: CASRQGAGETQYF. The CDR3 region has the DNA TGTGCCAGCAGACAGGGGGCGGGGGAGACCCAGTACTTC.

The chain carries TRBV11-2 and TRBJ1-2; D gene unclear. The CDR3 has 16 residues. Trimming removed 2 bases from V and 0 bases from J, with 13 bases in between. The germline gives CDR1 SGHAT, CDR2 FQNNGV. The DNA of the CDR3 is TGTGCCAGCAGCTTACGGACGGGATCTTCTAACTATGGCTACACCTTC. Translated, it gives CASSLRTGSSNYGYTF.

The chain couples TRBV7-9 to TRBJ2-5; TRBD1 might be the D (6 bases). V lost 1 base and J 4 bases, leaving 13 bases between the germline ends. This CDR3 region has 15 residues. CDR1 and CDR2 (germline): SEHNR, FQNEAQ (reference sequence). CDR3 protein: CASSLEGGTGETQYF. In DNA form, the CDR3 reads TGTGCCAGCAGCTTAGAAGGGGGTACGGGAGAGACCCAGTACTTC.

The V and J genes are TRBV5-4 and TRBJ1-6; tentatively, D is TRBD1 (5 bases). Germline values: CDR1 SGHNT, CDR2 YYREEE (reference sequence). This CDR3 spans 16 amino acids. Trimming removed 2 bases from V and 7 bases from J, with 16 bases in between. CDR3 residues: CASSFGGADPNSPLHF. As DNA, the CDR3 is TGTGCCAGCAGCTTCGGAGGGGCCGACCCCAATTCACCCCTCCACTTT.

The chain couples TRBV19 to TRBJ2-3; a possible D gene is TRBD1 (6 bases). CDR1 is LNHDA and CDR2 is SQIVND in the germline V gene (reference sequence). This CDR3 is 16 amino acids long. Trimming removed 5 bases at V and 2 bases at J, with 17 bases between. The CDR3 region is CASSFLGQSYTDTQYF. The CDR3 bases are TGTGCCAGTAGTTTCCTTGGACAGTCCTACACAGATACGCAGTATTTT.

V and J are TRBV10-3 and TRBJ1-4, with D unclear. This CDR3 is built from 16 residues. V lost 0 bases, J lost 7 bases, and 15 bases lay in between. Germline CDR1 reads ENHRY; CDR2 reads SYGVKD. The CDR3 spells CAISESIGSFGEKLFF. The CDR3, as DNA: TGTGCCATCAGTGAGTCGATAGGGAGCTTCGGTGAAAAACTGTTTTTT.